This TCR beta chain came from a study of blood T cell repertoires in COVID-19. Study-level background: COVID-19 samples from acute and convalescent phases originated in the United States, Italy and Spain.

This clone occurred once. Assay: immunoSEQ multiplex PCR; the TCRdb copy retains only in-frame clones and omits some. The table lists around 160,000 clones, more than 75% of them singletons. Trimming left V 0 bases short and J 0 bases short, with 7 bases between. This CDR3 is built from 14 residues. Germline assignment: CDR1 SGDLS and CDR2 YYNGEE. This chain uses TRBV9 with TRBJ2-7; D not resolved. Specimen: peripheral blood. This TCR was sampled from a man aged 60-69 years with active or convalescent COVID-19. CDR3 in DNA: TGTGCCAGCAGCGTAGGTGACAACTCCTACGAGCAGTACTTC. Translated: CASSVGDNSYEQYF.